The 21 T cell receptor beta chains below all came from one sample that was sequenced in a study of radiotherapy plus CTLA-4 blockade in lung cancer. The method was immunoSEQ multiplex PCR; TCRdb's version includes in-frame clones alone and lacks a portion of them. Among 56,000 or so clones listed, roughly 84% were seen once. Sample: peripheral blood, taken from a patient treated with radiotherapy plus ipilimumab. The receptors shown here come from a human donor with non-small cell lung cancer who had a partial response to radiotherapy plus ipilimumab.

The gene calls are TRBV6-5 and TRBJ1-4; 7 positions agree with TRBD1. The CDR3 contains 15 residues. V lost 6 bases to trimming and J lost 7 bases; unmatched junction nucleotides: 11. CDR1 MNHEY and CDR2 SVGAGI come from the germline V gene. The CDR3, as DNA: TGTGCCAGCAGACAGGGGCCGAGGATGTCTGAAAAACTGTTTTTT. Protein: CASRQGPRMSEKLFF.

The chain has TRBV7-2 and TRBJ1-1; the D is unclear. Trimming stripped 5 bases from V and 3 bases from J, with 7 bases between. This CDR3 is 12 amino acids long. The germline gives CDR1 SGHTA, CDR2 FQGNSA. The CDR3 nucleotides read TGTGCCAGCAGCCCTCGGTACACTGAAGCTTTCTTT. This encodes CASSPRYTEAFF.

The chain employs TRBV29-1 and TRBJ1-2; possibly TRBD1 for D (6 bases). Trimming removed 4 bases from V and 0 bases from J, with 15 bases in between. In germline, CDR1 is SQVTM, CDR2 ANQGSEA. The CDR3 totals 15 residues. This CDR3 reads CSVALQGTPNYGYTF. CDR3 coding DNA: TGCAGCGTTGCCTTACAGGGTACTCCTAACTATGGCTACACCTTC.

The CDR3 reads CASSFGQGLQETQYF. The CDR3 nucleotides are TGTGCCAGCAGCTTCGGGCAGGGCTTACAAGAGACCCAGTACTTC. The chain joins TRBV7-6 to TRBJ2-5, with D maybe TRBD1 (5 bases). CDR3 size: 15 residues. Germline CDR1 SGHVS, CDR2 FNYEAQ. Trimming took 3 bases from V and 2 from J, leaving 13 bases between them.

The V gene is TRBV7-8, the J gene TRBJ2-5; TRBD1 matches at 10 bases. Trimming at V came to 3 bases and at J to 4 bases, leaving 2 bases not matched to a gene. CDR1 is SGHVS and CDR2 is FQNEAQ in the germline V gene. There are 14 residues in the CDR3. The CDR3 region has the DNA TGTGCCAGCAGCTTTCGGACAGGGGGAGAGACCCAGTACTTC. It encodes CASSFRTGGETQYF.

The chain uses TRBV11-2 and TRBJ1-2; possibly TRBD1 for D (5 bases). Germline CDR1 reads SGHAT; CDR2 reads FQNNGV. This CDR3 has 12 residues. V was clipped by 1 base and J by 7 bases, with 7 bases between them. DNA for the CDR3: TGTGCCAGCAGCTTAGTAGGGGCTGGCTACACCTTC. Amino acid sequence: CASSLVGAGYTF. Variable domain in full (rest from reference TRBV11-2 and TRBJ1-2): EAGVAQSPRYKIIEKRQSVAFWCNPISGHATLYWYQQILGQGPKLLIQFQNNGVVDDSQLPKDRFSAERLKGVDSTLKIQPAKLEDSAVYLCASSLVGAGYTFGSGTRLTVV.

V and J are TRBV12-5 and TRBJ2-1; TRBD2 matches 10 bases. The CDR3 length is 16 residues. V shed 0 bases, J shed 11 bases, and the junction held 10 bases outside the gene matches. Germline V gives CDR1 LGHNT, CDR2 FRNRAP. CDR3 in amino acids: CASGLVQASGGGKQFF. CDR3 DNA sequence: TGTGCTAGTGGTTTGGTACAGGCTAGCGGGGGCGGGAAGCAGTTCTTC.

CDR3 DNA sequence: TGTGCCAGCAGCGTAGGGGAGGGACTAGCGGGGTTCGGGGAGCTGTTTTTT. It specifies CASSVGEGLAGFGELFF. The genes are TRBV9 and TRBJ2-2; TRBD2 matches at 13 bases. V lost 0 bases and J lost 7; bases outside the gene matches: 6. CDR1 SGDLS and CDR2 YYNGEE come from the germline V gene. This CDR3 region has 17 residues.

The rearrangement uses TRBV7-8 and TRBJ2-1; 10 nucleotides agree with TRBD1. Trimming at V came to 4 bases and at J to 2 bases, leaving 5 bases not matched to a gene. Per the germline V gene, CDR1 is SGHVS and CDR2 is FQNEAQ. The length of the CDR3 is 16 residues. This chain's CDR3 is CASSWTGQGAYNEQFF. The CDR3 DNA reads TGTGCCAGCAGCTGGACTGGACAGGGGGCCTACAATGAGCAGTTCTTC.

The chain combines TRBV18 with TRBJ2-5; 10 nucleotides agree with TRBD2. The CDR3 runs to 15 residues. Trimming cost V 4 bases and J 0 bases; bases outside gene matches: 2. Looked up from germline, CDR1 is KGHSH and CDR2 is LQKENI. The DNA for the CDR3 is TGTGCCAGCTCACTAGCGGGGGGCTACCAAGAGACCCAGTACTTC. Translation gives CASSLAGGYQETQYF.

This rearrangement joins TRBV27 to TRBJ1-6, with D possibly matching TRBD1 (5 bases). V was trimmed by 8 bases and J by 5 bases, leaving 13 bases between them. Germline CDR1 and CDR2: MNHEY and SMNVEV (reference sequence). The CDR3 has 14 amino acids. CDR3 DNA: TGTGCCAGCCGGGGGACCGCGAATAATTCACCCCTCCACTTT. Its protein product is CASRGTANNSPLHF.

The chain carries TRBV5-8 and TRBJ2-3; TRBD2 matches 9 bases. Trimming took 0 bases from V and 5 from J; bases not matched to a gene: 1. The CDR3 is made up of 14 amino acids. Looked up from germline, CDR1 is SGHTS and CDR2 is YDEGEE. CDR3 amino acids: CASSLGLAVDTQYF. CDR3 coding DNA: TGTGCCAGCAGCTTGGGACTAGCGGTAGATACGCAGTATTTT.

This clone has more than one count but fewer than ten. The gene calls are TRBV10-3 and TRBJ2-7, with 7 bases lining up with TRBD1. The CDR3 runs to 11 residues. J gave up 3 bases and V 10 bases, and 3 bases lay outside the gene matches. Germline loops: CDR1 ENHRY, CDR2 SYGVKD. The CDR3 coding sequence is TGTGCCACCAGGGACAGCTACGAGCAGTACTTC. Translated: CATRDSYEQYF.

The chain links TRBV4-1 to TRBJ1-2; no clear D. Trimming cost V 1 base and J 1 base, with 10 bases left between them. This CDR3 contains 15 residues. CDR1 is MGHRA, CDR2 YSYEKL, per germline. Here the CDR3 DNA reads TGCGCCAGCAGCCAAGCTACCTCCGTTAACTATGGCTACACCTTC. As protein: CASSQATSVNYGYTF.

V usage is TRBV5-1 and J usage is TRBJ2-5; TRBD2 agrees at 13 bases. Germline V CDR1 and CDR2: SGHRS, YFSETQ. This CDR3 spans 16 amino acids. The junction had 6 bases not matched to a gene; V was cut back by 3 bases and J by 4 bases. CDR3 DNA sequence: TGCGCCAGCAGCTCGGGACTAGCGGGGAACCCAGAGACCCAGTACTTC. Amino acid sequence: CASSSGLAGNPETQYF.

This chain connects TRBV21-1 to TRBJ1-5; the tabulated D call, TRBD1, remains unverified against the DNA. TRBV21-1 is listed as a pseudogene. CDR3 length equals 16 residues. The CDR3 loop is CASSKGQGLFNQPQHF. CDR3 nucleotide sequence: TGTGCCAGCAGCAAGGGACAGGGTTTATTCAATCAGCCCCAGCATTTT.

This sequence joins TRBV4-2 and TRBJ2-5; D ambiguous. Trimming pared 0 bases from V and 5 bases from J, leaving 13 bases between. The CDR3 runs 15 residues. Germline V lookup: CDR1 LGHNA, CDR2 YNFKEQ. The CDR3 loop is CASSQESPPRETQYF. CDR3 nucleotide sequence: TGTGCCAGCAGCCAAGAGAGCCCTCCTCGGGAGACCCAGTACTTC.

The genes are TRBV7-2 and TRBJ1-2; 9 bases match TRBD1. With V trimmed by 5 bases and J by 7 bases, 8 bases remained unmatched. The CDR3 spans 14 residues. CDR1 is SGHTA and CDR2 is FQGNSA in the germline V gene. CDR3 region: CASSREQGALGYTF. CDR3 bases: TGTGCCAGCAGCCGTGAACAGGGGGCTCTTGGCTACACCTTC.

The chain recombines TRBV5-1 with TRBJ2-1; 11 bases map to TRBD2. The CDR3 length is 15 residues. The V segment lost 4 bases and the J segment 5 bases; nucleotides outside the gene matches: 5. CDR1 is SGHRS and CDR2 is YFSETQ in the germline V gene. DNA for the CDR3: TGCGCCAGCAGCGCGTCTAGCGGGGGGCACAATGAGCAGTTCTTC. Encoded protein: CASSASSGGHNEQFF.

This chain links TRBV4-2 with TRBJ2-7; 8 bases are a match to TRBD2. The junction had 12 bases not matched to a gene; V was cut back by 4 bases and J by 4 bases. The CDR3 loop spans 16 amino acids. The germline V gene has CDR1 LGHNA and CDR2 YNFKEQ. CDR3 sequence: CASSRLGQRGSYEQYF. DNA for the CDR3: TGTGCCAGCAGCCGCTTGGGCCAGCGGGGGAGTTACGAGCAGTACTTC.

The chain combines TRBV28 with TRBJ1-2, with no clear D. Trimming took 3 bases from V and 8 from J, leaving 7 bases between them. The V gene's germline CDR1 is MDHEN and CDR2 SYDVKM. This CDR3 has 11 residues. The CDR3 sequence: CASSFARGYTF. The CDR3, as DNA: TGTGCCAGCAGTTTCGCGAGGGGCTACACCTTC.